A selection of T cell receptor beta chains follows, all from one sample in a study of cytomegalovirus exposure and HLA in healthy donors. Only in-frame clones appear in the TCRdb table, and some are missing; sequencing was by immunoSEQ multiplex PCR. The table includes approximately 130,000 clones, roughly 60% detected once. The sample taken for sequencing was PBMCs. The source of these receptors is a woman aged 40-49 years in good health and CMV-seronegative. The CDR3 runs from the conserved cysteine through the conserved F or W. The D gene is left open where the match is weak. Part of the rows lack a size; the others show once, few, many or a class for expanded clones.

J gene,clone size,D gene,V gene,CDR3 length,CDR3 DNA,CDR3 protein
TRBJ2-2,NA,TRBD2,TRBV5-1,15,TGCGCCAGCAGCTTTTGGGCTAGCGGGACCGGGGAGCTGTTTTTT,CASSFWASGTGELFF
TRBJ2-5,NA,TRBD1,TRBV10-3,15,TGTGCCATCAGGAGCGCTACAGGGGTGAAGGAGACCCAGTACTTC,CAIRSATGVKETQYF
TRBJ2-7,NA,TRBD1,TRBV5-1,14,TGCGCCAGCAGCACCGGACAGGGTTCGGTCGAGCAGTACTTC,CASSTGQGSVEQYF
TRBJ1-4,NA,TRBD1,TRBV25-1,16,TGTGCCAGCAGTGAGGGACAGGTCGCAACTAATGAAAAACTGTTTTTT,CASSEGQVATNEKLFF
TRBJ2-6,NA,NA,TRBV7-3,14,TGTGCCAGCAGCTTCCACTCTGGGGCCAACGTCCTGACTTTC,CASSFHSGANVLTF
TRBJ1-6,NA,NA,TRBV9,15,TGTGCCAGCAGCGGAGAAGCGAAGATGAATTCACCCCTCCACTTT,CASSGEAKMNSPLHF
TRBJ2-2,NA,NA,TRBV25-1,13,TGTGCCAGCCTACTAGCAAACACCGGGGAGCTGTTTTTT,CASLLANTGELFF
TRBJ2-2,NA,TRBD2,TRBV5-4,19,TGTGCCAGCAGCTTGGAGCGGGGGGCGCTATATGAGGGCACCGGGGAGCTGTTTTTT,CASSLERGALYEGTGELFF
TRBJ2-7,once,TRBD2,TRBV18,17,TGTGCCAGCTCACCACAAGCGGGGGGGCAAGTTTCTGGCGAGCAGTACTTC,CASSPQAGGQVSGEQYF
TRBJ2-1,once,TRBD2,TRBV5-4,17,TGTGCCAGCAGCTTGAGGGGAGGGACCGGGACTAGCAATGAGCAGTTCTTC,CASSLRGGTGTSNEQFF
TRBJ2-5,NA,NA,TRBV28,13,TGTGCCAGCAGCCCAGGTTTTCAAGAGACCCAGTACTTC,CASSPGFQETQYF
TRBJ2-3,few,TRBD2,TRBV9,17,TGTGCCAGCAGCGTAGGATGGCTAGCGGGGCCCCGGGAGACGCAGTATTTT,CASSVGWLAGPRETQYF
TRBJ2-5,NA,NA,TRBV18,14,TGTGCCAGCTCACCTAAGACAGGACAAGAGACCCAGTACTTC,CASSPKTGQETQYF
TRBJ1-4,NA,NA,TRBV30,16,TGTGCCTGCCAGTGTACGAAAGAGGGAACTAATGAAAAACTGTTTTTT,CACQCTKEGTNEKLFF
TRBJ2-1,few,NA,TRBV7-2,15,TGTGCCAGCAGCCCAAGGGAGTCAGCGGACGGTGAGCAGTTCTTC,CASSPRESADGEQFF
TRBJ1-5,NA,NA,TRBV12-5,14,TGTGCTAGTGTTCGGGACATCGTGAATCAGCCCCAGCATTTT,CASVRDIVNQPQHF
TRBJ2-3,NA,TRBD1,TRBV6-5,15,TGTGCCAGCAGTCGGACAGGAGCTAACACAGATACGCAGTATTTT,CASSRTGANTDTQYF
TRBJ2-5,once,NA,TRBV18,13,TGTGCCAGCTCAACCCTAGCACAAGAGACCCAGTACTTC,CASSTLAQETQYF
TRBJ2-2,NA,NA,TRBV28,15,TGTGCCAGCAGTTTCTCCCCCCGGAACACCGGGGAGCTGTTTTTT,CASSFSPRNTGELFF
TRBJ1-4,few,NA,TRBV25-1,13,TGTGCCAGCAGTTTCCGGGACATTGAAAAACTGTTTTTT,CASSFRDIEKLFF
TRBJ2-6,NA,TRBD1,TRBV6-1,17,TGTGCCAGCAGTGGCTGGGACAGGGGTCCTGGGGCCAACGTCCTGACTTTC,CASSGWDRGPGANVLTF
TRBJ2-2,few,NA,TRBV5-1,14,TGCGCCAGCAGCTGGGCTACCTCCACCGGGGAGCTGTTTTTT,CASSWATSTGELFF
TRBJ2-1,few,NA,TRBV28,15,TGTGCCAGCAATCCCCCCGCGGGTTCCTACAATGAGCAGTTCTTC,CASNPPAGSYNEQFF
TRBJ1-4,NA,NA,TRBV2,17,TGTGCCAGCAGTGAAGCCAACCACAGGGTCACTAATGAAAAACTGTTTTTT,CASSEANHRVTNEKLFF
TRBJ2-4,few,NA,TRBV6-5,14,TGTGCCAGCAGTTACTACCCCCAGAAAAACATTCAGTACTTC,CASSYYPQKNIQYF
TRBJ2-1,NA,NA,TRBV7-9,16,TGTGCCAGCAGCTCCCGGAGCCAGGGGCTCTACAATGAGCAGTTCTTC,CASSSRSQGLYNEQFF
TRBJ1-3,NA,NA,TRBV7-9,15,TGTGCCAGCAGCTACACAGGGACCCCTAGAAACACCATATATTTT,CASSYTGTPRNTIYF
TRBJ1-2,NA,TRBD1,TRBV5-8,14,TGTGCCAGCAGTTCCGGGACAGCTTACTATGGCTACACCTTC,CASSSGTAYYGYTF
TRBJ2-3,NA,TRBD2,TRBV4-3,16,TGCGCCAGCAGCCAAGAGCAGCGGGGGAACACAGATACGCAGTATTTT,CASSQEQRGNTDTQYF
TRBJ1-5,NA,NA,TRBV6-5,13,TGTGCCAGCAGTTACACGAGGGATCAGCCCCAGCATTTT,CASSYTRDQPQHF
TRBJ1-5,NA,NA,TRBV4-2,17,TGTGCCAGCAGCCAAGCAACGGGACTCCAACGCCATCAGCCCCAGCATTTT,CASSQATGLQRHQPQHF
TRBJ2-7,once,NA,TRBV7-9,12,TGTGCCAGCAGCCCGCCGGGGTACGAGCAGTACTTC,CASSPPGYEQYF
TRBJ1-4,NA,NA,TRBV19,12,TGTGCCAGCTCTCCGCCTATAGAAAAACTGTTTTTT,CASSPPIEKLFF
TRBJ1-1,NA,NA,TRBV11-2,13,TGTGCCAGCAGCTTCCAAGCGGGCACTGAAGCTTTCTTT,CASSFQAGTEAFF
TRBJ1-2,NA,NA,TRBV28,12,TGTGCCATCCGAGGCCCTACAGGGTCTGGCACCTTC,CAIRGPTGSGTF
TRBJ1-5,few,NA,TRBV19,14,TGTGCCAGTAGTATAGTTCACAATCGTCAGCCCCAGCATTTT,CASSIVHNRQPQHF
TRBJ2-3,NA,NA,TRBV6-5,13,TGTGCCAGCAGTTACTCGAGACTCGATACGCAGTATTTT,CASSYSRLDTQYF